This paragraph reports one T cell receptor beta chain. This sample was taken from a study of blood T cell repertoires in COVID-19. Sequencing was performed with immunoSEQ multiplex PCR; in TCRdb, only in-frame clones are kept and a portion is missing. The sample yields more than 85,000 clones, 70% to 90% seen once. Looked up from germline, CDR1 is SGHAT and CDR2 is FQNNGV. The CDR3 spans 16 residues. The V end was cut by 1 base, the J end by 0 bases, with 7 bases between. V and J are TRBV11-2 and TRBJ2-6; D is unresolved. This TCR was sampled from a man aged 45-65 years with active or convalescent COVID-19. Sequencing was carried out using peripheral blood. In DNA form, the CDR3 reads TGTGCCAGCAGCTTAGTCGGTTACTCTGGGGCCAACGTCCTGACTTTC. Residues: CASSLVGYSGANVLTF.